This TCR beta chain was observed in a study of CD8 T cells in ankylosing spondylitis. This clonotype was recorded a few times. The antigen is not known. Findings of the study overall: Previously reported in reactive arthritis synovial fluid and blood were some of the motif variants. Disease-linked clones had a CD8+ phenotype and relatively low frequency in peripheral blood. A motif in TCR beta, a set of roughly 8 highly homologous variants, appeared characteristic of ankylosing spondylitis blood. Significant enrichment of disease-linked clones was reportedly seen in matched ankylosing spondylitis synovial fluid.

Researchers built TCR beta libraries using quantitative 5'-RACE with molecular barcodes. TCRdb used MiXCR to reprocess the 5' RACE reads, holding one entry per CDR3 protein. The sample gives hundreds of thousands of distinct CDR3 sequences, 20% to 30% of which show up once; over 0.8% is in the top ten. The V gene's germline CDR1 is LNHNV and CDR2 YYDKDF (reference sequence). The ends lost 5 bases at V and 6 bases at J; junction bases unmatched: 16. The CDR3 is 16 amino acids. The receptor's source is a male donor with ankylosing spondylitis. This chain joins TRBV15 and TRBJ2-7; 7 bases are shared with TRBD1. Material for sequencing was blood, either unsorted or a sorted T cell fraction (not recorded which). In DNA form, the CDR3 reads TGTGCCACCAGCGAGCGACCGGGACAGCTGAATGCCGAGCAGTACGTC. Protein sequence: CATSERPGQLNAEQYV.